These 4 T cell receptor beta chains share one sample of origin, sequenced in a study of immune cell composition in non-small cell lung cancer. Profiled with immunoSEQ multiplex PCR; TCRdb holds only in-frame clones, not every one. The sample carries approximately 3,800 clones, over 70% recorded once. Source material: lung tumor tissue. All receptors derive from a human donor with non-small cell lung cancer.

This clone is a singleton in its sample. The chain carries TRBV5-1 and TRBJ1-2; 7 bases align to TRBD1. The trim removed 5 bases at V and 2 bases at J, leaving 3 bases unmatched. This CDR3 comprises 13 residues. The germline V gene has CDR1 SGHRS and CDR2 YFSETQ. The CDR3 is CASSLQGNYGYTF. The CDR3 DNA reads as TGCGCCAGCAGTCTACAGGGGAACTATGGCTACACCTTC.

The chain joins TRBV5-8 to TRBJ1-4, with 7 positions matching TRBD1. The CDR3 contains 16 residues. Trimming took 1 base from V and 4 from J; bases not matched to a gene: 7. Germline V gives CDR1 SGHTS, CDR2 YDEGEE. DNA of the CDR3: TGTGCCAGCAGCTTGCCCCCGGGACAGCTTAATGAAAAACTGTTTTTT. Amino acid sequence: CASSLPPGQLNEKLFF. The complete variable domain, with remaining parts taken from reference TRBV5-8 and TRBJ1-4, reads EAGVTQSPTHLIKTRGQQATLRCSPISGHTSVYWYQQALGLGLQFLLWYDEGEERNRGNFPPRFSGRQFPNYSSELNVNALELEDSALYLCASSLPPGQLNEKLFFGSGTQLSVL.

There are a few counts of this clone. The chain joins TRBV18 to TRBJ2-7; 11 bases match TRBD1. Trimming took 4 bases from V and 3 from J; bases not matched to a gene: 5. The CDR3 covers 15 residues. Germline V gene lookup returns CDR1 KGHSH and CDR2 LQKENI. The CDR3 DNA reads as TGTGCCAGCTCACAAGCCGGGACAGGGGGCTACGAGCAGTACTTC. It specifies CASSQAGTGGYEQYF.

The chain carries TRBV2 and TRBJ2-7; D possibly corresponds to TRBD2 (5 bases). The V end lost 1 base, the J end lost 8 bases, and 9 bases lay between the germline ends. The CDR3 spans 12 residues. The germline CDR1 and CDR2 sequences are SNHLY and FYNNEI. The CDR3 sequence is CASSEVTGKQYF. As DNA, the CDR3 is TGTGCCAGCAGTGAAGTGACCGGGAAGCAGTACTTC.